Presented here are 28 T cell receptor beta chains from one specimen sequenced in a study of spatial heterogeneity in lung cancer. Time point given: blood at routine non-recurrence follow-up after resection. Unsorted whole RNA from tumor, nontumor lung or frozen PBMC underwent sequencing. TCRdb processed the 5' RACE reads anew with MiXCR; each CDR3 protein has one entry. The sample shows about 47,000 distinct CDR3 sequences, roughly 7.4% of them seen only once. Here the sequenced sample was PBMCs, taken at follow-up. Receptors were obtained from a female donor with early-stage non-small cell lung cancer.

This clonotype was observed a few times. The final CDR3 position lacks the conserved phenylalanine or tryptophan, pointing to a likely read error. V and J are TRBV7-6 and TRBJ2-1; TRBD2 agrees at 8 bases. CDR1 is SGHVS and CDR2 is FNYEAQ in the germline V gene. V was clipped by 0 bases and J by 5 bases; unmatched bases: 12. The CDR3 loop spans 18 amino acids. CDR3 bases: TGTGCCAGCAGCTTAGCCATCTTGGGAGCGGGGGTGAACAATGAGCAGTTCTTA. It is translated as CASSLAILGAGVNNEQFL.

This clonotype appeared many times. The chain is built from TRBV5-1 and TRBJ2-5; TRBD2 agrees at 11 bases. V was pared by 0 bases and J by 2 bases, with 3 bases of the junction left unmatched. This CDR3 has 16 amino acids. The V gene's germline CDR1 is SGHRS and CDR2 YFSETQ. CDR3 bases: TGCGCCAGCAGCTTGGTTACTAGCGGGGGACAAGAGACCCAGTACTTC. As protein: CASSLVTSGGQETQYF.

This clonotype was found a few times. The chain uses TRBV29-1 and TRBJ1-2, with no clear D. The CDR3 loop spans 13 amino acids. Germline V CDR1 and CDR2: SQVTM, ANQGSEA. The CDR3 protein is CTSWAGTNYGYTF. The CDR3 DNA reads TGCACCAGCTGGGCCGGGACTAACTATGGCTACACCTTC.

This clonotype was observed a handful of times. The chain links TRBV10-3 to TRBJ1-2; a possible D gene is TRBD1 (5 bases). The CDR3 length is 11 residues. Germline CDR1 is ENHRY and CDR2 is SYGVKD. V shed 11 bases and J shed 6 bases, with 13 bases lying between them. CDR3 sequence (DNA): TGTGCCGTAAGGGGAGAGGATGGCTACACCTTC. Residues: CAVRGEDGYTF.

The chain combines TRBV4-1 with TRBJ2-3; TRBD2 might be the D (5 bases). V dropped 4 bases and J dropped 4 bases, with 12 bases sitting between them. This CDR3 has 14 residues. CDR1 and CDR2 (germline): MGHRA, YSYEKL. The CDR3 sequence: CASSPREFPDTQYF. The CDR3 DNA reads TGCGCCAGCAGCCCAAGGGAGTTTCCAGATACGCAGTATTTT.

There are many counts of this clonotype. As DNA, the CDR3 is TGTGCCACCAGCAGAGATCTGGCCGGGGAGACCCAGTACTTC. As protein: CATSRDLAGETQYF. The V and J genes are TRBV15 and TRBJ2-5; D unclear. This CDR3 has 14 amino acids. Germline CDR1 and CDR2: LNHNV and YYDKDF (reference sequence). The V end lost 0 bases, the J end lost 5 bases, and 10 bases lay between the germline ends.

This clonotype was counted many times. The chain employs TRBV28 and TRBJ1-1; D is uncertain. Germline V gene sequence: CDR1 MDHEN, CDR2 SYDVKM. Trimming shortened V by 7 bases and J by 0 bases, and 18 bases separated the two germline ends. CDR3 length equals 16 residues. Here the CDR3 reads CASIDDQEVLNTEAFF. CDR3 DNA: TGTGCCAGCATAGACGATCAGGAGGTACTGAACACTGAAGCTTTCTTT.

This clonotype was seen a few times. The V gene is TRBV20-1, the J gene TRBJ1-1; D not resolved. The germline V and J ends were trimmed by 1 base and 7 bases, with 10 bases remaining between them. Germline lookup yields CDR1 DFQATT and CDR2 SNEGSKA (reference sequence). This CDR3 spans 12 amino acids. The CDR3 nucleotides read TGCAGTGCTAGAGTGGGAGCCATTGAAGCTTTCTTT. Translated: CSARVGAIEAFF.

This clonotype has at least ten counts. The chain carries TRBV5-4 and TRBJ2-3, with 10 bases fitting TRBD1. The junction had 4 bases not matched to a gene; V was cut back by 10 bases and J by 5 bases. CDR1 and CDR2 (germline): SGHNT, YYREEE (reference sequence). This CDR3 comprises 12 residues. In DNA, the CDR3 is TGTGCCGGAGGACAGGGGGGAGATACGCAGTATTTT. It specifies CAGGQGGDTQYF.

This clonotype was counted ten times or more. This sequence joins TRBV5-1 and TRBJ2-3; a weak D match, TRBD1 (6 bases). The germline V gene has CDR1 SGHRS and CDR2 YFSETQ. The CDR3 is 16 amino acids. V gave up 4 bases and J gave up 0 bases, with 15 bases separating them. Here the CDR3 DNA reads TGCGCCAGCAGCATTCTGACAGGAGGCAGCACAGATACGCAGTATTTT. Residues: CASSILTGGSTDTQYF.

This clonotype has a count of ten or more. The chain uses TRBV20-1 and TRBJ2-1; 9 nucleotides agree with TRBD2. The germline V gene encodes CDR1 DFQATT and CDR2 SNEGSKA (reference sequence). The CDR3 is made up of 14 amino acids. The junction had 10 bases not matched to a gene; V was cut back by 4 bases and J by 9 bases. This CDR3 reads CSAIVAGAAGEQFF. The CDR3 DNA reads as TGCAGTGCTATTGTAGCGGGGGCCGCAGGTGAGCAGTTCTTC.

This clonotype was seen many times. This chain links TRBV7-9 with TRBJ1-4; D is ambiguous. Germline CDR1 SEHNR, CDR2 FQNEAQ (reference sequence). CDR3 size: 14 residues. Between the trimmed V and J ends, which lost 7 bases and 7 bases, there was a span of 16 bases. The CDR3 loop reads CASTLDLMGEKLFF. CDR3 bases: TGTGCCAGCACCCTCGATTTAATGGGTGAAAAACTGTTTTTT. The variable domain in full, with the rest retrieved from reference TRBV7-9 and TRBJ1-4, is DTGVSQNPRHKITKRGQNVTFRCDPISEHNRLYWYRQTLGQGPEFLTYFQNEAQLEKSRLLSDRFSAERPKGSFSTLEIQRTEQGDSAMYLCASTLDLMGEKLFFGSGTQLSVL.

This clonotype occurred many times. V and J are TRBV5-1 and TRBJ2-1; TRBD2 matches 8 bases. The germline V gene has CDR1 SGHRS and CDR2 YFSETQ. This CDR3 is 15 amino acids long. The V segment lost 0 bases and the J segment 14 bases; nucleotides outside the gene matches: 13. The CDR3 DNA follows: TGCGCCAGCAGCTTGGTCGCTAGCGGGCCGCGCCGGGAGTTCTTC. Translating it yields CASSLVASGPRREFF.

This clonotype was detected ten times or more. The rearrangement links TRBV3-1 to TRBJ2-2; D remains ambiguous. This CDR3 has 16 amino acids. CDR1 and CDR2 from the germline V gene are LGHDT and YNNKEL (reference sequence). Trimming removed 1 base at V and 6 bases at J, with 15 bases between. The CDR3 DNA is TGTGCCAGCAGCCAAGCGGGCAACGCTAGGTCCGGGGAGCTGTTTTTT. Protein: CASSQAGNARSGELFF. The full variable domain, completed using reference TRBV3-1 and TRBJ2-2, is DTAVSQTPKYLVTQMGNDKSIKCEQNLGHDTMYWYKQDSKKFLKIMFSYNNKELIINETVPNRFSPKSPDKAHLNLHINSLELGDSAVYFCASSQAGNARSGELFFGEGSRLTVL.

This clonotype turned up a few times. The chain joins TRBV24-1 to TRBJ2-1; 9 bases fit TRBD1. Germline CDR1 reads KGHDR; CDR2 reads SFDVKD. V was clipped by 3 bases and J by 9 bases; unmatched bases: 11. The length of the CDR3 is 16 residues. In nucleotides, the CDR3 is TGTGCCACCAGTGATGAGGGACAGGGACCCCACATTGAGCAGTTCTTC. This encodes CATSDEGQGPHIEQFF.

The chain carries TRBV6-6 and TRBJ1-1; D is unclear. Germline values: CDR1 MNHNY, CDR2 SVGAGI (reference sequence). This CDR3 comprises 14 residues. Trimming pared 0 bases from V and 8 bases from J, leaving 13 bases between. The CDR3 here is CASSYSEPGAEAFF. The CDR3 nucleotides are TGTGCCAGCAGTTACTCTGAGCCGGGAGCGGAAGCTTTCTTT.

The chain couples TRBV12-3 or TRBV12-4 to TRBJ2-2; D possibly corresponds to TRBD1 (5 bases). The V end lost 1 base, the J end lost 6 bases, and 12 bases lay between the germline ends. The CDR3 has 15 residues. This CDR3 is CASSLVASGSGELFF. DNA for the CDR3: TGTGCCAGCAGTTTAGTCGCCTCAGGGTCCGGGGAGCTGTTTTTT.

V is TRBV5-8 and J is TRBJ1-1; D might be TRBD1 (5 bases). This CDR3 has 15 amino acids. The V end was cut by 1 base, the J end by 0 bases, with 10 bases between. The germline V gene encodes CDR1 SGHTS and CDR2 YDEGEE. The CDR3 here is CASSLYRQLNTEAFF. DNA for the CDR3: TGTGCCAGCAGCTTGTACCGACAGCTGAACACTGAAGCTTTCTTT.

This clonotype came up a few times. This chain uses TRBV20-1 with TRBJ2-5; no clear D. The germline V and J ends were trimmed by 2 bases and 1 base, with 8 bases remaining between them. The CDR3 totals 13 residues. In germline, CDR1 is DFQATT, CDR2 SNEGSKA (reference sequence). This chain's CDR3 is CSARMTVQETQYF. CDR3 nucleotide sequence: TGCAGTGCTAGAATGACGGTCCAAGAGACCCAGTACTTC.

The rearrangement uses TRBV20-1 and TRBJ1-5; 12 bases align to TRBD1. Germline CDR1 and CDR2: DFQATT and SNEGSKA (reference sequence). This CDR3 has 13 amino acids. Trimming removed 6 bases from V and 6 bases from J; junction bases left unmatched: 3. CDR3 nucleotides: TGCAGTGCGGGGACAGGGGGCTTTCAGCCCCAGCATTTT. Translation gives CSAGTGGFQPQHF.

This clonotype was counted only a few times. The chain employs TRBV12-3 or TRBV12-4 and TRBJ1-5; D gene unclear. CDR3 length: 15 amino acids. The V end lost 1 base, the J end lost 4 bases, and 11 bases lay between the germline ends. CDR3 sequence: CASSLGRQRNQPQHF. CDR3 nucleotide sequence: TGTGCCAGCAGTTTAGGAAGGCAGCGAAATCAGCCCCAGCATTTT.

This clonotype has only a few counts. The chain uses TRBV7-2 and TRBJ2-3; 9 bases map to TRBD2. The CDR3 runs 18 residues. Germline V gene sequence: CDR1 SGHTA, CDR2 FQGNSA. V was pared by 1 base and J by 3 bases, with 11 bases of the junction left unmatched. The CDR3, as DNA: TGTGCCAGCAGCTTAGATGGCTGGCGGGGGGGTAAAACAGATACGCAGTATTTT. Translating gives CASSLDGWRGGKTDTQYF. Based on the CDR3 plus reference TRBV7-2 and TRBJ2-3, the full variable domain is GAGVSQSPSNKVTEKGKDVELRCDPISGHTALYWYRQSLGQGLEFLIYFQGNSAPDKSGLPSDRFSAERTGGSVSTLTIQRTQQEDSAVYLCASSLDGWRGGKTDTQYFGPGTRLTVL.

The table lists this clonotype with many counts. The chain is built from TRBV12-3 or TRBV12-4 and TRBJ2-7; D unresolved. V lost 4 bases to trimming and J lost 9 bases, with 16 bases between them. This CDR3 spans 13 amino acids. CDR3 sequence (DNA): TGTGCCAGCAGTTATGGCACCGCGGTCGGGCAGTACTTC. It specifies CASSYGTAVGQYF.

The chain couples TRBV28 to TRBJ2-5; D might be TRBD2 (6 bases). The CDR3 loop spans 11 amino acids. Germline assignment: CDR1 MDHEN and CDR2 SYDVKM. Trimming removed 10 bases at V and 7 bases at J, with 13 bases between. The CDR3 bases are TGTGCCACCGGGAAAGCGGGGACCCAGTACTTC. Its protein product is CATGKAGTQYF.

There are many counts of this clonotype. The chain combines TRBV7-9 with TRBJ1-6; D call uncertain. Germline assignment: CDR1 SEHNR and CDR2 FQNEAQ (reference sequence). The CDR3 extends over 15 amino acids. Trimming left V 7 bases short and J 0 bases short, with 10 bases between. DNA for the CDR3: TGTGCCAGCATTGACGCGAGCTCCTATAATTCACCCCTCCACTTT. It codes for CASIDASSYNSPLHF.

This clonotype was seen a few times. This sequence joins TRBV20-1 and TRBJ1-6; possible D gene TRBD1, 6 bases. Germline lookup yields CDR1 DFQATT and CDR2 SNEGSKA (reference sequence). V gave up 2 bases and J gave up 5 bases, with 10 bases separating them. This CDR3 contains 14 residues. Here the CDR3 reads CSARYWDNNSPLHF. The CDR3 region has the DNA TGCAGTGCTAGATACTGGGACAATAATTCACCCCTCCACTTT.

This clonotype has just a few counts. The chain couples TRBV18 to TRBJ2-7; D uncertain. CDR1 and CDR2 from the germline V gene are KGHSH and LQKENI. Trimming took off 6 bases at V and 5 bases at J, with 8 bases between the two ends. CDR3 size: 11 residues. CDR3 in amino acids: CASSRVHEQYF. CDR3 bases: TGTGCCAGCTCTCGCGTCCACGAGCAGTACTTC. The full variable domain, completed using reference TRBV18 and TRBJ2-7, is NAGVMQNPRHLVRRRGQEARLRCSPMKGHSHVYWYRQLPEEGLKFMVYLQKENIIDESGMPKERFSAEFPKEGPSILRIQQVVRGDSAAYFCASSRVHEQYFGPGTRLTVT.

This clonotype was detected ten times or more. The chain combines TRBV7-2 with TRBJ2-5; the match to TRBD2 covers 8 bases. The CDR3 sequence is 14 residues long. CDR1 SGHTA and CDR2 FQGNSA come from the germline V gene. V was pared by 6 bases and J by 6 bases, with 9 bases of the junction left unmatched. CDR3 bases: TGTGCCAGCAGATTAAGCGGGGGTGGAAAGACCCAGTACTTC. This sequence encodes CASRLSGGGKTQYF.